This TCR beta chain was obtained from a study of identifying expanded T cells in peripheral blood. Study-level findings and limits: Approximately two-week clone count variance significantly increased as total template count grew. Technical replicates showed approximately 1.2 changed clones; two weeks roughly 16; four weeks 19.

During the collection period, no donor immune events like infections were recorded. The CDR3 loop spans 15 amino acids. The germline CDR1 and CDR2 sequences are SGHVS and FQNEAQ. Trimming took 5 bases from V and 0 from J; bases not matched to a gene: 4. To note about this clone: Its target is unknown.

Method: immunoSEQ multiplex PCR; TCRdb's copy keeps in-frame clones and lacks some. The sample holds about 94,000 clones, 88% seen once. This chain uses TRBV7-8 with TRBJ1-3; 7 bases are a match to TRBD1. Material: blood. The clonotype was recovered from a person aged 18 to 75 in good health. The DNA for the CDR3 is TGTGCCAGCAGCAGACGGGACAGCTCTGGAAACACCATATATTTT. Translation gives CASSRRDSSGNTIYF. Combining the CDR3 with reference TRBV7-8 and TRBJ1-3 gives the whole variable domain GAGVSQSPRYKVAKRGQDVALRCDPISGHVSLFWYQQALGQGPEFLTYFQNEAQLDKSGLPSDRFFAERPEGSVSTLKIQRTQQEDSAVYLCASSRRDSSGNTIYFGEGSWLTVV.